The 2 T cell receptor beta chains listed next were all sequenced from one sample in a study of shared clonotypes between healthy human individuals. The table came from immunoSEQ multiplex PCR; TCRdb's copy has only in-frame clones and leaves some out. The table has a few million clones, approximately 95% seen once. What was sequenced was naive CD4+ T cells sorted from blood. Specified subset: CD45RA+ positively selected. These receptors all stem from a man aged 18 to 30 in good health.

Written as DNA, the CDR3 is TGTGCCAGCAGTGATAGCGGGCCTGCTCCCTACAATGAGCAGTTCTTC. Translation: CASSDSGPAPYNEQFF. V usage is TRBV25-1 and J usage is TRBJ2-1, with 7 bases identical to TRBD2. This CDR3 spans 16 amino acids. Germline assignment: CDR1 MGHDK and CDR2 SYGVNS. J was trimmed by 2 bases and V by 3 bases; bases with no gene match: 7.

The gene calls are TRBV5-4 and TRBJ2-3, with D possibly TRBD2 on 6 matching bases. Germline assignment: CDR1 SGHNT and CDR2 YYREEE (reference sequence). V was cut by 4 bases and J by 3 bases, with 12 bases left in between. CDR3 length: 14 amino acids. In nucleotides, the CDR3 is TGTGCCAGCAGCCCCACTAGCCCAACAGATACGCAGTATTTT. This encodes CASSPTSPTDTQYF.